Each of the 16 T cell receptor beta chains below was sequenced from the same sample in a study of early T cells in non-severe SARS-CoV-2 infection. TCRdb fed the 5' RACE reads into MiXCR, producing one record per CDR3 protein. The sample holds about 90,000 distinct CDR3 sequences; over 13% are singletons and the top ten take roughly 7%. Sequencing was done on a sample of whole blood. These receptors were collected from an adult who was a healthcare worker with PCR-confirmed SARS-CoV-2 infection or an uninfected control (not recorded which).

This clonotype was detected only a few times. The J gene is TRBJ1-3, the V gene TRBV7-2, with D maybe TRBD1 (5 bases). Trimming took 1 base from V and 0 from J, leaving 7 bases between them. The CDR3 spans 15 residues. Germline-derived CDR1 and CDR2 are SGHTA and FQGNSA. The CDR3 DNA sequence: TGTGCCAGCAGCTTAGGCGGGGCCTCTGGAAACACCATATATTTT. Amino acid sequence: CASSLGGASGNTIYF.

The chain links TRBV7-9 to TRBJ2-1; D gene uncertain. Trimming removed 7 bases at V and 3 bases at J, with 25 bases between. Per the germline V gene, CDR1 is SEHNR and CDR2 is FQNEAQ (reference sequence). The CDR3 loop spans 18 amino acids. The DNA of the CDR3 is TGTGCCAGCACCGGTAGGCCGGAGTCCCTAAGTTACTACAATGAGCAGTTCTTC. It specifies CASTGRPESLSYYNEQFF.

This clonotype was picked up a small number of times. The chain uses TRBV12-3 or TRBV12-4 and TRBJ2-1; maybe TRBD1 (6 bases). V was pared by 10 bases and J by 4 bases, with 20 bases between. The CDR3 runs 15 residues. Here the CDR3 reads CATLSGPGAYNEQFF. The DNA for the CDR3 is TGTGCCACCCTATCAGGCCCAGGGGCTTACAATGAGCAGTTCTTC.

This clonotype was observed a handful of times. V and J are TRBV6-5 and TRBJ1-1; 9 bases map to TRBD1. CDR1 MNHEY and CDR2 SVGAGI come from the germline V gene. The CDR3 is 15 residues long. With 3 bases clipped from V and 0 bases from J, the junction kept 2 bases outside the gene matches. Here the CDR3 reads CASSYGTGMNTEAFF. CDR3 nucleotides: TGTGCCAGCAGTTATGGGACAGGGATGAACACTGAAGCTTTCTTT.

This chain links TRBV5-4 with TRBJ2-3; 8 bases are a match to TRBD1. There are 15 residues in the CDR3. Trimming cost V 4 bases and J 7 bases; bases outside gene matches: 11. Germline V gene sequence: CDR1 SGHNT, CDR2 YYREEE (reference sequence). Here the CDR3 reads CASSPTGQGEYTQYF. The CDR3 DNA is TGTGCCAGCAGCCCTACTGGACAGGGAGAATATACGCAGTATTTT.

This sequence joins TRBV5-5 and TRBJ1-2, with 11 nucleotides matching TRBD1. Germline trimming cut 0 bases from V and 5 bases from J; bases unmatched to any gene: 9. This CDR3 is 17 amino acids long. Germline lookup yields CDR1 SGHKS and CDR2 YYEKEE (reference sequence). The CDR3 nucleotides are TGTGCCAGCAGCTTGGAGGACAGGGGGCACCCAGTATATGGCTACACCTTC. Translation: CASSLEDRGHPVYGYTF.

A few counts support this clonotype. The gene calls are TRBV11-2 and TRBJ2-1, with D unresolved. V shed 5 bases and J shed 0 bases, with 11 bases lying between them. The CDR3 runs to 15 residues. Germline V CDR1 and CDR2: SGHAT, FQNNGV. The CDR3 region has the DNA TGTGCCAGCAGCGAGCGTAGAAACTCCTACAATGAGCAGTTCTTC. As protein: CASSERRNSYNEQFF.

This clonotype appeared many times. This chain joins TRBV7-4 and TRBJ2-3, with TRBD1 as a possible D gene (6 bases). Per germline, CDR1 SGHVT and CDR2 SQSDAQ. This CDR3 region has 14 residues. Trimming took off 9 bases at V and 3 bases at J, with 16 bases between the two ends. CDR3 nucleotide sequence: TGTGCCAGTACTCCAGGGGAGCGAACAGATACGCAGTATTTT. As protein: CASTPGERTDTQYF. Drawing the rest from reference TRBV7-4 and TRBJ2-3, the complete variable domain is GAGVSQSPRYKVAKRGRDVALRCDSISGHVTLYWYRQTLGQGSEVLTYSQSDAQRDKSGRPSGRFSAERPERSVSTLKIQRTEQGDSAVYLCASTPGERTDTQYFGPGTRLTVL.

This clonotype was detected ten times or more. J is TRBJ2-4 and V is TRBV7-9, with D unresolved. V gave up 5 bases and J gave up 11 bases, with 13 bases separating them. The CDR3 has 12 residues. CDR1 SEHNR and CDR2 FQNEAQ come from the germline V gene (reference sequence). CDR3 sequence (DNA): TGTGCCAGCAGCGATGACTCGGAGCTTCAGTACTTC. Its translation is CASSDDSELQYF.

This clonotype appeared many times. The chain joins TRBV7-3 to TRBJ2-5; possibly TRBD1 for D (7 bases). The CDR3 consists of 14 residues. V lost 2 bases to trimming and J lost 7 bases, with 14 bases between them. Germline V gene sequence: CDR1 SGHTA, CDR2 FQGTGA. The CDR3 bases are TGTGCCAGCAGCTTACAGGGGGGCGACCGGACCCAGTACTTC. Amino acids: CASSLQGGDRTQYF.

This clonotype was detected ten times or more. The chain couples TRBV7-9 to TRBJ1-1, with 9 bases fitting TRBD1. The trim removed 9 bases at V and 5 bases at J, leaving 7 bases unmatched. From germline, CDR1 is SEHNR and CDR2 FQNEAQ (reference sequence). The CDR3 is made up of 13 amino acids. In DNA, the CDR3 is TGTGCCAGTACACAGGGGGCGAGAACTGAAGCTTTCTTT. It yields the protein CASTQGARTEAFF.

This rearrangement joins TRBV19 to TRBJ1-5; TRBD1 might be the D (5 bases). The germline V gene encodes CDR1 LNHDA and CDR2 SQIVND (reference sequence). CDR3 length: 13 amino acids. The ends were cut back, 10 bases at V and 5 bases at J, with 15 bases in the middle. In DNA form, the CDR3 reads TGTGCCACTACCGGACAAAAGGATCAGCCCCAGCATTTT. Protein product: CATTGQKDQPQHF.

The chain employs TRBV6-5 and TRBJ2-3; 7 bases agree with TRBD2. This CDR3 comprises 15 residues. The V gene's germline CDR1 is MNHEY and CDR2 SVGAGI. Unmatched junction bases numbered 8, after V lost 6 bases and J lost 2 bases. CDR3 nucleotide sequence: TGTGCCAGCAGCCCGGGAGGTGGGCCCACAGATACGCAGTATTTT. Its translation: CASSPGGGPTDTQYF.

This clonotype came up a few times. V and J are TRBV5-1 and TRBJ1-5; possibly TRBD1 for D (5 bases). CDR3 size: 14 residues. V shed 0 bases and J shed 1 base, with 5 bases lying between them. Germline V gives CDR1 SGHRS, CDR2 YFSETQ. The CDR3 region is CASSLEGSNQPQHF. For the CDR3, the DNA is TGCGCCAGCAGCTTGGAGGGGAGCAATCAGCCCCAGCATTTT.

This clonotype was counted between two and nine times. V usage is TRBV27 and J usage is TRBJ2-7; the D gene is possibly TRBD2 (6 bases). With 4 bases removed from V and 5 bases from J, the gap between germline ends came to 15 bases. The CDR3 has 14 amino acids. Germline CDR1 reads MNHEY; CDR2 reads SMNVEV (reference sequence). The CDR3 nucleotides are TGTGCCAGCAGTTGGGCACGGGAGAGCGACGAGCAGTACTTC. It codes for CASSWARESDEQYF.

The chain combines TRBV5-4 with TRBJ1-1; 10 nucleotides align to TRBD1. There are 16 residues in the CDR3. With V trimmed by 4 bases and J by 2 bases, 8 bases remained unmatched. Per the germline V gene, CDR1 is SGHNT and CDR2 is YYREEE (reference sequence). CDR3 bases: TGTGCCAGCAGCCGAGGGACAGGGGCCCTAAACACTGAAGCTTTCTTT. Translated: CASSRGTGALNTEAFF.